The TCR beta chain described here comes from a study of T cell responses to AZD1222 COVID-19 vaccine. Trimming cost V 8 bases and J 8 bases, with 21 bases left between them. The CDR3 totals 14 residues. Germline V gene data show CDR1 as LNHDA and CDR2 as SQIVND (reference sequence). The protocol was immunoSEQ multiplex PCR, while the TCRdb copy is restricted to in-frame clones and leaves out a portion. The sample lists 150,000 to 200,000 clones; roughly 90% were seen once. A word on this clone: Antigen: not known.

Study results and limitations: Clonal diversity was possibly underestimated; the donors were predominantly white British and more often female.

The sample in question was peripheral blood, obtained 28 days after the second AZD1222 dose. The source of this sequence is an adult who received the AZD1222 COVID-19 vaccine. V and J are TRBV19 and TRBJ1-2; D possibly corresponds to TRBD1 (6 bases). CDR3 sequence: CASGRDIALYGYTF. The DNA for the CDR3 is TGTGCCAGTGGCCGGGACATCGCGCTTTACGGCTACACCTTC.